This T cell receptor beta chain was sequenced for a study of blood T cells in healthy people across ages. Primers used in a second PCR of about 6 to 11 cycles were a sample-barcoded 5' primer and a J-beta primer mix. MiXCR was run by TCRdb on the 5' RACE reads, yielding one entry per CDR3 protein. The data hold around 750,000 distinct CDR3 sequences, with 53% observed a single time. Per the germline V gene, CDR1 is MNHEY and CDR2 is SVGEGT. Losses at the gene ends were 8 bases for V and 6 bases for J; bases not matched to a gene: 3. This CDR3 comprises 13 residues. This receptor was identified in a man aged 80 or over in good health. The rearrangement uses TRBV6-2 or TRBV6-3 and TRBJ1-6; 8 nucleotides agree with TRBD1. The specimen sequenced was blood. The CDR3 nucleotides are TGTGCCAGCTTCGACAGGGGTAATTCACCCCTCCACTTT. It codes for CASFDRGNSPLHF.